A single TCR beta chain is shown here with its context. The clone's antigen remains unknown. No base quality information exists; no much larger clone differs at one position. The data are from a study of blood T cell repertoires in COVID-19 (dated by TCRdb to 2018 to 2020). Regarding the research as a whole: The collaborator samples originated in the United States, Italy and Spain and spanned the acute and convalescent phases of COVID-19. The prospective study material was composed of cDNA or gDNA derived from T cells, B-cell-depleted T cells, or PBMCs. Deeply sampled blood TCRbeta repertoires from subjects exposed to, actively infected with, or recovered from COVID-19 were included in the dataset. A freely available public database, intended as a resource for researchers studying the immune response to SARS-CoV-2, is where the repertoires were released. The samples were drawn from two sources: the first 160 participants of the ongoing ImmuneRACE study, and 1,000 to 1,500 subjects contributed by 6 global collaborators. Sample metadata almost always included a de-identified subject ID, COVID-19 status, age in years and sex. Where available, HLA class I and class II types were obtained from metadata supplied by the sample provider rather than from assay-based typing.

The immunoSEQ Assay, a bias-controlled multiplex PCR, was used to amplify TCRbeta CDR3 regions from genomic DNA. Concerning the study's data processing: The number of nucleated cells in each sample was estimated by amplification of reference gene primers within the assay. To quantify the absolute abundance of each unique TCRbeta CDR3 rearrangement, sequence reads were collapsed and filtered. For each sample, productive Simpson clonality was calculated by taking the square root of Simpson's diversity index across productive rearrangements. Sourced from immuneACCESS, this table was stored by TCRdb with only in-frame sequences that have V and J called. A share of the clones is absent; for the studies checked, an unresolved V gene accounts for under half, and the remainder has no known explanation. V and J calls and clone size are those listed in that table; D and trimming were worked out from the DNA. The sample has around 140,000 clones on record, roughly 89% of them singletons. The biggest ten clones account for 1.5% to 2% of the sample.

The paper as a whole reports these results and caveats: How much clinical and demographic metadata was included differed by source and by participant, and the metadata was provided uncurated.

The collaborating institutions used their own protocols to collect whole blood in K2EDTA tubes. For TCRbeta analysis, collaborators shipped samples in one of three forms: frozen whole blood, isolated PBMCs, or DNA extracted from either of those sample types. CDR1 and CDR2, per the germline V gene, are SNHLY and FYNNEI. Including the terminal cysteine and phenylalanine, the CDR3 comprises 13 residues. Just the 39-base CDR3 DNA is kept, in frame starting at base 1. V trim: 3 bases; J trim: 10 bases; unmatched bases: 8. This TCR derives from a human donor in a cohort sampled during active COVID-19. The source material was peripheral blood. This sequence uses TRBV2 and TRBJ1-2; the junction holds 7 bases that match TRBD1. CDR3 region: CASSDDRDANYTF. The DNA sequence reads TGTGCCAGCAGTGACGACAGGGACGCCAACTACACCTTC.